The clone carrying this T cell receptor (beta chain) was seen a single time. What it binds is not known. Sequencing was performed with immunoSEQ multiplex PCR; in TCRdb, only in-frame clones are kept and a portion is missing. The data show 110,000 or so clones, 75% to 90% seen once. This specimen belongs to a study of T cell responses to AZD1222 COVID-19 vaccine. General study findings and limits: Samples come after the peak T cell response, not at day 14. Just five or six AZD1222 recipients were seropositive at baseline.

Trimming left V 3 bases short and J 1 base short, with 7 bases between. Germline V gene data show CDR1 as LGHNT and CDR2 as FRNRAP. CDR3 length: 13 amino acids. Second-dose recipients at about 4 or about 12 weeks were treated as one pooled group. The receptor's source is an adult who received the AZD1222 COVID-19 vaccine. The sample consisted of peripheral blood, taken 28 days after the second AZD1222 dose. V is TRBV12-5 and J is TRBJ2-7; no definite D call. CDR3 sequence reads: CASGFGDSYEQYF. The CDR3 DNA reads TGTGCTAGTGGTTTTGGAGATTCCTACGAGCAGTACTTC.